These 30 T cell receptor beta chains originate from one sample sequenced in a study of blood T cell repertoires in COVID-19. Only in-frame clones appear in the TCRdb table, and some are missing; sequencing was by immunoSEQ multiplex PCR. The sample contains about 180,000 clones, approximately 79% of which appear only once. The sequenced sample was peripheral blood. The receptors come from an older woman with COVID-19, enrolled during active disease.

This clone was detected a few times. J is TRBJ2-3 and V is TRBV11-2; TRBD2 matches 11 bases. CDR3 length: 18 amino acids. The ends lost 5 bases at V and 3 bases at J; junction bases unmatched: 13. Germline loops: CDR1 SGHAT, CDR2 FQNNGV. This CDR3 reads CASSLTSGGLGGTDTQYF. The CDR3 DNA reads as TGTGCCAGCAGCCTTACTAGCGGGGGCTTAGGAGGGACAGATACGCAGTATTTT. Full variable domain (remainder filled in from reference TRBV11-2 and TRBJ2-3): EAGVAQSPRYKIIEKRQSVAFWCNPISGHATLYWYQQILGQGPKLLIQFQNNGVVDDSQLPKDRFSAERLKGVDSTLKIQPAKLEDSAVYLCASSLTSGGLGGTDTQYFGPGTRLTVL.

This chain links TRBV18 with TRBJ1-4, with D hard to call. With 2 bases removed from V and 4 bases from J, the gap between germline ends came to 17 bases. The germline gives CDR1 KGHSH, CDR2 LQKENI. CDR3 length: 17 residues. CDR3 protein: CASSPEAPPSGNEKLFF. CDR3 in DNA: TGTGCCAGCTCACCAGAGGCGCCGCCGAGCGGTAATGAAAAACTGTTTTTT.

V and J are TRBV6-2 or TRBV6-3 and TRBJ1-1, with a weak D call TRBD1 (6 bases). Per germline, CDR1 MNHEY and CDR2 SVGEGT. The length of the CDR3 is 18 residues. Trimming removed 0 bases at V and 3 bases at J, with 20 bases between. The CDR3 loop is CASSYSRVSGAGDTEAFF. The CDR3 bases are TGTGCCAGCAGTTACTCGAGGGTCTCAGGGGCCGGGGACACTGAAGCTTTCTTT.

The rearrangement joins TRBV28 to TRBJ2-1, with unresolved D. The germline gives CDR1 MDHEN, CDR2 SYDVKM. The CDR3 loop spans 14 amino acids. The ends were cut back, 2 bases at V and 6 bases at J, with 11 bases in the middle. The CDR3 spells CASSLSEPPNEQFF. The CDR3 coding sequence is TGTGCCAGCAGTTTAAGCGAGCCCCCCAATGAGCAGTTCTTC.

This chain links TRBV27 with TRBJ2-2, with D maybe TRBD2 (5 bases). Trimming left V 7 bases short and J 3 bases short, with 9 bases between. CDR1 is MNHEY and CDR2 is SMNVEV in the germline V gene (reference sequence). The CDR3 sequence is 13 residues long. CDR3 loop: CASMFSDTGELFF. The CDR3, as DNA: TGTGCCAGCATGTTTAGCGACACCGGGGAGCTGTTTTTT.

Comment on this clone: One end of the junction fails to match germline, which may point to a read error. The V call is TRBV6-2 or TRBV6-3, the J call TRBJ1-3; perhaps TRBD1 as D (5 bases). The germline gives CDR1 MNHEY, CDR2 SVGEGT. The CDR3 is 11 amino acids. In DNA form, the CDR3 reads TGTGCCAGCAGCCAGGGCCGGACTCGAACCTTT. It encodes CASSQGRTRTF.

The chain couples TRBV9 to TRBJ2-2; D uncertain. This CDR3 region has 12 residues. Trimming took 0 bases from V and 8 from J, leaving 5 bases between them. Germline V gives CDR1 SGDLS, CDR2 YYNGEE. This CDR3 reads CASSVDLGELFF. The DNA of the CDR3 is TGTGCCAGCAGCGTAGATTTAGGGGAGCTGTTTTTT.

The count of this clone is one. The chain has TRBV28 and TRBJ2-3, with D possibly being TRBD1 (6 bases). The CDR3 extends over 16 amino acids. Germline assignment: CDR1 MDHEN and CDR2 SYDVKM. Trimming removed 3 bases at V and 1 base at J, with 14 bases between. In DNA form, the CDR3 reads TGTGCCAGCAGTTTTCCACAGGGCCTCGGCACAGATACGCAGTATTTT. Amino acids: CASSFPQGLGTDTQYF.

CDR3 loop: CASSEARSFQIKFF. In DNA, the CDR3 is TGTGCCAGCAGTGAAGCGAGGAGTTTCCAGATCAAGTTCTTC. The chain links TRBV6-1 to TRBJ2-1; the D is unclear. Germline values: CDR1 MNHNS, CDR2 SASEGT. The CDR3 totals 14 residues. With 0 bases removed from V and 14 bases from J, the gap between germline ends came to 17 bases.

This chain connects TRBV27 to TRBJ1-4; D unclear. The CDR3 is 17 residues long. V lost 6 bases and J 5 bases, leaving 22 bases between the germline ends. The germline V gene has CDR1 MNHEY and CDR2 SMNVEV (reference sequence). The CDR3 loop reads CASSRYLDTSENEKLFF. For the CDR3, the DNA is TGTGCCAGCAGCAGATACCTCGACACCTCCGAGAATGAAAAACTGTTTTTT.

The J gene is TRBJ2-1, the V gene TRBV5-1; 8 bases map to TRBD1. This CDR3 has 15 amino acids. Unmatched junction bases numbered 10, after V lost 2 bases and J lost 9 bases. The germline V gene has CDR1 SGHRS and CDR2 YFSETQ. The CDR3 DNA is TGCGCCAGCAGCTTTAGCAGGGGGCGCGCCGGTGAGCAGTTCTTC. Translation gives CASSFSRGRAGEQFF.

The chain joins TRBV5-6 to TRBJ1-1; D ambiguous. Germline V lookup: CDR1 SGHDT, CDR2 YYEEEE. The CDR3 is made up of 15 amino acids. The V end lost 1 base, the J end lost 6 bases, and 16 bases lay between the germline ends. CDR3 nucleotide sequence: TGTGCCAGCAGCTTGAGGATCGGGGTTACCCCTGAAGCTTTCTTT. It encodes CASSLRIGVTPEAFF.

J is TRBJ2-7 and V is TRBV7-6; D perhaps matches TRBD1 (5 bases). The germline V gene encodes CDR1 SGHVS and CDR2 FNYEAQ. The CDR3 has 14 amino acids. V was trimmed by 0 bases and J by 7 bases, leaving 13 bases between them. The CDR3, as DNA: TGTGCCAGCAGCTTAGCGCCAGGGAAAGAAGAGCAGTACTTC. This encodes CASSLAPGKEEQYF.

The chain has TRBV7-8 and TRBJ1-5; D call uncertain. Germline V lookup: CDR1 SGHVS, CDR2 FQNEAQ. This CDR3 has 15 residues. V was trimmed by 5 bases and J by 4 bases, leaving 15 bases between them. The CDR3 coding sequence is TGTGCCAGCAGCGCGGAAGGCCGATGGAATCAGCCCCAGCATTTT. Translating it yields CASSAEGRWNQPQHF.

This clone has just one count. The chain recombines TRBV28 with TRBJ2-3; 7 nucleotides align to TRBD2. After removal of 2 bases from V and 9 bases from J, the junction contained 5 bases not matched to a gene. The V gene's germline CDR1 is MDHEN and CDR2 SYDVKM. The CDR3 sequence is 13 residues long. The CDR3 sequence is CASSLIGRETQYF. DNA for the CDR3: TGTGCCAGCAGTTTAATTGGGCGGGAGACGCAGTATTTT.

V gene TRBV6-1 combines with J gene TRBJ1-5, with TRBD1 matching over 8 bases. Germline CDR1 reads MNHNS; CDR2 reads SASEGT. The ends lost 4 bases at V and 2 bases at J; junction bases unmatched: 7. This CDR3 is built from 16 residues. In nucleotides, the CDR3 is TGTGCCAGCAGTGCCAGTACAGGGGGGGGCAATCAGCCCCAGCATTTT. Amino acids: CASSASTGGGNQPQHF.

The chain carries TRBV6-5 and TRBJ2-7; D unresolved. CDR1 is MNHEY and CDR2 is SVGAGI in the germline V gene. This CDR3 comprises 13 residues. Between the trimmed V and J ends, which lost 5 bases and 5 bases, there was a span of 13 bases. For the CDR3, the DNA is TGTGCCAGCAGTCCGCGAGACATCGACGAGCAGTACGTC. Translation gives CASSPRDIDEQYV.

The rearrangement joins TRBV15 to TRBJ2-1; TRBD2 aligns across 12 bases. After removal of 1 base from V and 8 bases from J, the junction contained 6 bases not matched to a gene. From germline, CDR1 is LNHNV and CDR2 YYDKDF (reference sequence). The CDR3 is made up of 16 amino acids. The CDR3 DNA reads TGTGCCACCAGCAGAGGACTAGCGGGAGAGATGGATGAGCAGTTCTTC. Encoded protein: CATSRGLAGEMDEQFF.

This rearrangement joins TRBV5-6 to TRBJ2-3; D perhaps matches TRBD2 (5 bases). The CDR3 loop spans 16 amino acids. Germline V gene lookup returns CDR1 SGHDT and CDR2 YYEEEE. The V end lost 4 bases, the J end lost 0 bases, and 15 bases lay between the germline ends. CDR3: CASSPLLSGSTDTQYF. CDR3 coding DNA: TGTGCCAGCAGCCCTTTATTGAGCGGCAGCACAGATACGCAGTATTTT.

This clone has a single count. The J gene is TRBJ2-7, the V gene TRBV27; 9 bases match TRBD1. The CDR3 loop spans 15 amino acids. Germline values: CDR1 MNHEY, CDR2 SMNVEV (reference sequence). V lost 6 bases, J lost 1 base, and 7 bases stayed unmatched. The CDR3 DNA reads as TGTGCCAGCAGACTTAGACAGGGGGGATCCTACGAGCAGTACTTC. Translated, it gives CASRLRQGGSYEQYF.

The chain uses TRBV5-1 and TRBJ2-1; weak D call: TRBD2 (6 bases). Germline lookup yields CDR1 SGHRS and CDR2 YFSETQ. This CDR3 is built from 15 residues. V gave up 5 bases and J gave up 5 bases, with 17 bases separating them. CDR3 loop: CASRPGGASNNEQFF. The CDR3 DNA reads as TGCGCCAGCAGACCTGGAGGGGCATCAAACAATGAGCAGTTCTTC.

The chain couples TRBV15 to TRBJ2-5, with D perhaps TRBD2 (5 bases). The CDR3 is 14 amino acids. The germline V gene encodes CDR1 LNHNV and CDR2 YYDKDF (reference sequence). Deletions cut 0 bases from V and 1 base from J, with 6 bases between. The CDR3 reads CATSRDAGQETQYF. The CDR3 DNA reads TGTGCCACCAGCAGAGATGCGGGCCAAGAGACCCAGTACTTC.

V gene TRBV19 combines with J gene TRBJ2-3, with TRBD2 as a possible D gene (6 bases). The CDR3 loop spans 15 amino acids. Germline-derived CDR1 and CDR2 are LNHDA and SQIVND (reference sequence). The V and J ends lost 8 bases and 6 bases respectively, with 21 bases between them. This CDR3 reads CASSHPGLQGDTQYF. In DNA form, the CDR3 reads TGTGCCAGTTCCCATCCGGGACTCCAAGGGGATACGCAGTATTTT.

The chain has TRBV7-9 and TRBJ2-2; 8 positions match TRBD1. CDR3 length: 16 residues. CDR1 is SEHNR, CDR2 FQNEAQ, per germline (reference sequence). After removal of 3 bases from V and 4 bases from J, the junction contained 7 bases not matched to a gene. In DNA, the CDR3 is TGTGCCAGCAGCTTCTCGGGGACAGGTCTCACCGGGGAGCTGTTTTTT. This translates into CASSFSGTGLTGELFF.

The rearrangement joins TRBV9 to TRBJ2-6, with TRBD1 matching 7 bases. The CDR3 consists of 17 residues. J was trimmed by 0 bases and V by 3 bases; bases with no gene match: 6. Germline V CDR1 and CDR2: SGDLS, YYNGEE. In DNA, the CDR3 is TGTGCCAGCAGCGCTGACAGGGTGCCCTCTGGGGCCAACGTCCTGACTTTC. Encoded protein: CASSADRVPSGANVLTF.

The CDR3 sequence is CASSPDRNTDTQYF. The CDR3 region has the DNA TGTGCCAGCAGCCCGGACAGGAACACAGATACGCAGTATTTT. The chain has TRBV27 and TRBJ2-3; 7 nucleotides align to TRBD1. Trimming removed 6 bases from V and 2 bases from J; junction bases left unmatched: 5. The CDR3 is 14 amino acids. Germline assignment: CDR1 MNHEY and CDR2 SMNVEV (reference sequence).

J is TRBJ1-6 and V is TRBV20-1; 7 nucleotides agree with TRBD1. V trimming: 3 bases; J trimming: 8 bases; junction bases outside the gene matches: 7. The germline V gene has CDR1 DFQATT and CDR2 SNEGSKA (reference sequence). The CDR3 has 14 amino acids. The CDR3 coding sequence is TGCAGTGCTAGTAGGACAGGTGGCGATTCACCCCTCCACTTT. Its protein product is CSASRTGGDSPLHF.

The CDR3 protein is CSVASGSTEAFF. The CDR3 nucleotides read TGCAGCGTTGCCTCAGGTAGCACTGAAGCTTTCTTT. The chain is built from TRBV29-1 and TRBJ1-1; no clear D. Germline-derived CDR1 and CDR2 are SQVTM and ANQGSEA. Between the trimmed V and J ends, which lost 4 bases and 4 bases, there was a span of 10 bases. There are 12 residues in the CDR3.

This chain connects TRBV11-1 to TRBJ1-2; D is unclear. CDR3 length: 14 amino acids. Germline CDR1 reads SGHAT; CDR2 reads FQDESV (reference sequence). Trimming left V 1 base short and J 6 bases short, with 12 bases between. Written as DNA, the CDR3 is TGTGCCAGCAGCTTAGTTGGCGGCACGGATGGCTACACCTTC. This encodes CASSLVGGTDGYTF.

The chain carries TRBV29-1 and TRBJ2-3; 8 bases match TRBD2. This CDR3 contains 14 residues. Looked up from germline, CDR1 is SQVTM and CDR2 is ANQGSEA. V shed 5 bases, J shed 7 bases, and the junction held 11 bases outside the gene matches. The CDR3 region is CSVLGGGRSHTQYF. The CDR3 nucleotides are TGCAGCGTTCTCGGGGGGGGCCGATCGCATACGCAGTATTTT.